Below are 10 T cell receptor beta chains sequenced from a single sample in a study of cytomegalovirus exposure and HLA in healthy donors. Primers: 60 Vbeta forward and 13 Jbeta reverse. Produced via immunoSEQ multiplex PCR; TCRdb's table is partial and in-frame only. Of 130,000 to 150,000 clones listed, approximately 79% are singletons. Sequencing used PBMCs. These receptors were collected from a man between 18 and 35 years old in good health and CMV-seropositive.

The V call is TRBV5-1, the J call TRBJ2-7; D remains unclear. The CDR3 is 14 amino acids. Germline V lookup: CDR1 SGHRS, CDR2 YFSETQ. V was clipped by 0 bases and J by 0 bases, with 7 bases between them. DNA for the CDR3: TGCGCCAGCAGCTTGGGACTCGTCTCCTACGAGCAGTACTTC. Translation gives CASSLGLVSYEQYF.

The rearrangement uses TRBV11-3 and TRBJ2-3; 11 positions agree with TRBD2. J gave up 0 bases and V 5 bases, and 13 bases lay outside the gene matches. Per germline, CDR1 SGHNT and CDR2 YENEEA. This CDR3 spans 19 amino acids. CDR3 protein: CASSVGTSGSLGSTDTQYF. The CDR3 nucleotides read TGTGCCAGCAGCGTAGGGACTAGCGGATCCCTGGGTAGCACAGATACGCAGTATTTT.

The rearrangement joins TRBV4-1 to TRBJ1-1; D possibly corresponds to TRBD1 (6 bases). CDR3 length: 14 residues. V was pared by 5 bases and J by 2 bases, with 12 bases between. Per the germline V gene, CDR1 is MGHRA and CDR2 is YSYEKL. The CDR3 here is CASSFGQTNTEAFF. The CDR3 DNA reads TGCGCCAGCAGCTTTGGACAGACAAACACTGAAGCTTTCTTT.

In this sample, this clone turned up once. The chain links TRBV5-1 to TRBJ2-3, with D perhaps matching TRBD2 (7 bases). Germline-derived CDR1 and CDR2 are SGHRS and YFSETQ. V lost 3 bases and J lost 6, with 14 bases in between. The length of the CDR3 is 14 residues. The CDR3 is CASSSRGGGDTQYF. CDR3 sequence (DNA): TGCGCCAGCAGCTCTCGCGGGGGCGGGGATACGCAGTATTTT. The entire variable domain, with the rest obtained from reference TRBV5-1 and TRBJ2-3, is as follows: KAGVTQTPRYLIKTRGQQVTLSCSPISGHRSVSWYQQTPGQGLQFLFEYFSETQRNKGNFPGRFSGRQFSNSRSEMNVSTLELGDSALYLCASSSRGGGDTQYFGPGTRLTVL.

This clone was picked up a small number of times. The chain is built from TRBV28 and TRBJ2-7; 7 bases fit TRBD1. Germline V gene data show CDR1 as MDHEN and CDR2 as SYDVKM. J was trimmed by 6 bases and V by 4 bases; bases with no gene match: 9. The CDR3 length is 14 residues. CDR3 amino acids: CASSWGTDLGEQYF. The CDR3 DNA is TGTGCCAGCAGTTGGGGGACAGACCTCGGCGAGCAGTACTTC. The whole variable domain, remainder taken from reference TRBV28 and TRBJ2-7, is DVKVTQSSRYLVKRTGEKVFLECVQDMDHENMFWYRQDPGLGLRLIYFSYDVKMKEKGDIPEGYSVSREKKERFSLILESASTNQTSMYLCASSWGTDLGEQYFGPGTRLTVT.

J is TRBJ1-5 and V is TRBV7-2; D perhaps matches TRBD1 (6 bases). The length of the CDR3 is 15 residues. Germline loops: CDR1 SGHTA, CDR2 FQGNSA. Trimming left V 2 bases short and J 4 bases short, with 12 bases between. CDR3 residues: CASSLQTGPNQPQHF. The CDR3 coding sequence is TGTGCCAGCAGCTTACAAACAGGGCCGAATCAGCCCCAGCATTTT.

This sequence joins TRBV25-1 and TRBJ1-6, with D possibly matching TRBD1 (5 bases). The CDR3 runs 14 residues. V was pared by 6 bases and J by 6 bases, with 12 bases between. CDR1 MGHDK and CDR2 SYGVNS come from the germline V gene. CDR3 nucleotide sequence: TGTGCCAGCAGGGGGGGGGTGGGTAATTCACCCCTCCACTTT. Translating gives CASRGGVGNSPLHF.

This clone came up a few times. CDR3 in DNA: TGTGCCAGCTCACCGGGAGACATTTTCTATGGCTACACCTTC. This gives the protein CASSPGDIFYGYTF. V is TRBV28 and J is TRBJ1-2; D is undetermined. CDR3 length: 14 amino acids. Germline values: CDR1 MDHEN, CDR2 SYDVKM. Trimming pared 8 bases from V and 4 bases from J, leaving 17 bases between.

The rearrangement links TRBV6-5 to TRBJ2-7; weak D call: TRBD2 (6 bases). Germline CDR1 MNHEY, CDR2 SVGAGI. The CDR3 is 14 amino acids. V lost 6 bases and J 3 bases, leaving 15 bases between the germline ends. The chain's CDR3 is CASSPDGSVYEQYF. DNA of the CDR3: TGTGCCAGCAGCCCAGACGGGAGTGTCTACGAGCAGTACTTC.

The chain couples TRBV29-1 to TRBJ1-5; no clear D. The CDR3 has 13 amino acids. Germline-derived CDR1 and CDR2 are SQVTM and ANQGSEA. Trimming stripped 7 bases from V and 0 bases from J, with 10 bases between. CDR3 bases: TGCAGCGCCCGCGAAGATAGCAATCAGCCCCAGCATTTT. Translated: CSAREDSNQPQHF.